This is a list of T cell receptor beta chains from one sample in a study of blood T cell repertoires in COVID-19. Data came from immunoSEQ multiplex PCR; TCRdb stores just in-frame clones and leaves some out. The profile shows under 300,000 clones, 88% of them singletons. The specimen sequenced was PBMCs or T cells enriched from blood (not recorded which). These receptors were taken from a woman between 55 and 75 years old in a cohort exposed to, infected with or recovered from COVID-19 (not recorded which). The CDR3 runs from the conserved cysteine through the conserved F or W. The order of the fields is D gene, clone size, V gene, J gene, CDR3 protein, CDR3 DNA. A D gene is named only where the DNA matches it firmly. Size is stated for part of the rows, as once, few or many counts, or as a class when the clone is expanded.

>TRBD1|-|TRBV28|TRBJ1-1
CASSFWHRGQEDTEAFF
TGTGCCAGCAGTTTTTGGCACAGGGGGCAAGAAGACACTGAAGCTTTCTTT
>TRBD1|-|TRBV7-3|TRBJ1-2
CASSLTPGGGYGYTF
TGTGCCAGCAGCCTTACCCCAGGGGGCGGCTATGGCTACACCTTC
>TRBD2|-|TRBV7-9|TRBJ2-2
CASSLSQQAGAMAGELFF
TGTGCCAGCAGCTTATCCCAGCAGGCGGGAGCTATGGCCGGGGAGCTGTTTTTT
>-|-|TRBV5-1|TRBJ1-6
CASSLVTGTSSYNSPLHF
TGCGCCAGCAGCTTGGTTACAGGGACAAGCTCCTATAATTCACCCCTCCACTTT
>TRBD1|-|TRBV2|TRBJ2-5
CASSDAADRLQETQYF
TGTGCCAGCAGTGATGCCGCGGACAGGCTACAAGAGACCCAGTACTTC
>TRBD1|-|TRBV7-2|TRBJ2-7
CASSSGQGVIYEQYF
TGTGCCAGCAGCTCAGGACAGGGGGTTATCTACGAGCAGTACTTC
>-|-|TRBV3-1/TRBV3-2|TRBJ1-2
CASSPLGAGENGYTF
TGTGCCAGCAGCCCTTTAGGGGCAGGGGAGAATGGCTACACCTTC
>-|-|TRBV18|TRBJ2-5
CASSPSQGRTETQYF
TGTGCCAGCTCACCAAGCCAGGGGCGTACGGAGACCCAGTACTTC
>-|-|TRBV30|TRBJ1-5
CAWSVSGGSNQPQHF
TGTGCCTGGAGTGTATCGGGGGGGAGCAATCAGCCCCAGCATTTT
>-|-|TRBV27|TRBJ1-2
CASSPSGGYGYTF
TGTGCCAGCAGTCCCTCCGGGGGCTATGGCTACACCTTC
>TRBD1|-|TRBV6-6|TRBJ2-7
CASSSPRTGRYEQYF
TGTGCCAGCAGTTCCCCAAGGACAGGACGATACGAGCAGTACTTC
>TRBD2|-|TRBV24-1|TRBJ2-2
CATSPSGRLNTGELFF
TGTGCCACCTCCCCAAGCGGGAGACTAAACACCGGGGAGCTGTTTTTT
>TRBD2|-|TRBV7-2|TRBJ2-2
CASSGTGLAAGGTGELFF
TGTGCCAGCAGCGGAACGGGACTAGCGGCCGGGGGCACCGGGGAGCTGTTTTTT
>-|-|TRBV12-3/TRBV12-4|TRBJ1-5
CASSPHQNQPQHF
TGTGCCAGCAGCCCACACCAGAATCAGCCCCAGCATTTT
>TRBD2|-|TRBV28|TRBJ2-3
CASTPPLGLAGDDGRTDTQYF
TGTGCCAGCACCCCCCCCCTCGGACTAGCGGGAGACGACGGGAGAACAGATACGCAGTATTTT
>TRBD2|-|TRBV30|TRBJ2-1
CAWKGLARNEQFF
TGTGCCTGGAAAGGACTAGCCCGCAATGAGCAGTTCTTC
>-|once|TRBV6-5|TRBJ2-1
CASSYNRRSSYNEQFF
TGTGCCAGCAGTTACAATCGGCGGAGCTCCTACAATGAGCAGTTCTTC
>TRBD1|-|TRBV5-1|TRBJ1-5
CASSLGTGTQPQHF
TGCGCCAGCAGCCTGGGGACAGGGACTCAGCCCCAGCATTTT
>TRBD2|-|TRBV5-1|TRBJ2-2
CASRGQTSGNTGELFF
TGCGCCAGCAGAGGGCAGACTAGCGGTAACACCGGGGAGCTGTTTTTT
>-|-|TRBV6-1|TRBJ1-5
CASSEMRGRGNQPQHF
TGTGCCAGCAGTGAAATGAGGGGGAGGGGCAATCAGCCCCAGCATTTT
>TRBD2|-|TRBV7-2|TRBJ2-3
CASSLDTAGGTDTQYF
TGTGCCAGCAGCTTAGATACAGCGGGAGGCACAGATACGCAGTATTTT
>TRBD1|-|TRBV7-2|TRBJ2-3
CASSLSQGAGTQYF
TGTGCCAGCAGCTTATCACAGGGGGCAGGTACGCAGTATTTT
>-|-|TRBV21-1|TRBJ2-7
CASSKVNRGPDYEQYF
TGTGCCAGCAGCAAAGTTAACAGGGGCCCCGACTACGAGCAGTACTTC
>TRBD1|-|TRBV28|TRBJ1-1
CASSSYRGKGRTEAFF
TGTGCCAGCAGTTCGTACAGGGGCAAGGGTAGGACTGAAGCTTTCTTT
>TRBD2|-|TRBV19|TRBJ2-7
CASSIPSGTSEQYF
TGTGCCAGTAGTATCCCGAGCGGGACCAGCGAGCAGTACTTC
>TRBD1|-|TRBV6-5|TRBJ1-4
CASSLGQGVTNEKLFF
TGTGCCAGCAGTTTAGGACAGGGTGTTACTAATGAAAAACTGTTTTTT
>TRBD1|-|TRBV6-5|TRBJ1-2
CAASGQGGYTF
TGTGCCGCCTCCGGACAGGGCGGCTACACCTTC
>-|-|TRBV2|TRBJ1-2
CASIHRLGYGYTF
TGTGCCAGCATACATCGACTGGGCTATGGCTACACCTTC
>TRBD1|few|TRBV18|TRBJ1-2
CASSPGQGDGGYTF
TGTGCCAGCTCACCGGGGCAGGGGGACGGAGGCTACACCTTC
>TRBD1|-|TRBV5-4|TRBJ2-5
CASSLDRAQETQYF
TGTGCCAGCAGCCTGGACAGGGCGCAAGAGACCCAGTACTTC
>TRBD1|-|TRBV9|TRBJ2-1
CASSPPGTGRAEQFF
TGTGCCAGCAGCCCACCCGGGACAGGGCGGGCTGAGCAGTTCTTC
>-|-|TRBV10-2|TRBJ1-1
CASSELGDEAFF
TGCGCCAGCAGTGAATTAGGGGATGAAGCTTTCTTT
>-|-|TRBV27|TRBJ2-2
CASSSPGRATGELFF
TGTGCCAGCAGTTCACCGGGGAGAGCCACCGGGGAGCTGTTTTTT
>TRBD1|-|TRBV7-6|TRBJ1-4
CASSLYRGEEKLFF
TGTGCCAGCAGCTTATACAGGGGCGAGGAAAAACTGTTTTTT
>-|-|TRBV3-1/TRBV3-2|TRBJ2-5
CASRYNGGETQYF
TGTGCCAGCAGATATAACGGGGGAGAGACCCAGTACTTC
>TRBD1|-|TRBV27|TRBJ2-7
CASSGQGAPYEQYF
TGTGCCAGCAGTGGACAGGGAGCTCCCTACGAGCAGTACTTC
>-|-|TRBV18|TRBJ2-1
CASSPGYGSGNEQFF
TGTGCCAGCTCACCCGGGTACGGGAGTGGGAATGAGCAGTTCTTC
>-|-|TRBV7-9|TRBJ2-1
CASIWGEEYNEQFF
TGTGCCAGCATCTGGGGCGAGGAATACAATGAGCAGTTCTTC
>-|-|TRBV30|TRBJ2-1
CAWSEDGSSYNEQFF
TGTGCCTGGAGTGAGGACGGGAGCTCCTACAATGAGCAGTTCTTC
>TRBD2|-|TRBV24-1|TRBJ2-1
CATRAAGGGSLVNEQFF
TGTGCCACCAGGGCTGCGGGCGGCGGGAGCCTGGTCAATGAGCAGTTCTTC
>-|-|TRBV28|TRBJ1-3
CASELSSGNTIYF
TGTGCCAGCGAGTTAAGCTCTGGAAACACCATATATTTT
>TRBD1|once|TRBV27|TRBJ2-7
CASKNRQGANYEQYF
TGTGCCAGCAAAAATAGACAGGGGGCAAATTACGAGCAGTACTTC
>TRBD1|-|TRBV7-9|TRBJ1-3
CASSFDRDSGIAIYF
TGTGCCAGCAGCTTTGACAGGGACTCTGGAATTGCCATATATTTT
>TRBD2|-|TRBV11-2|TRBJ2-7
CASSSISGGGEQYF
TGTGCCAGCAGCTCCATTTCGGGAGGAGGCGAGCAGTACTTC
>TRBD2|-|TRBV5-4|TRBJ2-5
CASRSGTSGLETQYF
TGTGCCAGCAGATCCGGGACTAGCGGGCTTGAGACCCAGTACTTC
>-|-|TRBV5-1|TRBJ1-2
CASSLSGRETNYGYTF
TGCGCCAGCAGCTTGTCTGGCAGGGAAACTAACTATGGCTACACCTTC
>-|-|TRBV7-3|TRBJ2-6
CASSLGSSGANVLTF
TGTGCCAGCAGCTTAGGCAGCTCTGGGGCCAACGTCCTGACTTTC
>TRBD1|-|TRBV19|TRBJ2-5
CASSLSSGQGTETQYF
TGTGCCAGTAGTCTCTCCTCGGGACAGGGGACGGAGACCCAGTACTTC
>TRBD1|-|TRBV18|TRBJ1-1
CASSKTGENTEAFF
TGTGCCAGCTCAAAGACAGGGGAGAACACTGAAGCTTTCTTT
>TRBD1|-|TRBV9|TRBJ2-5
CASSRRQGQETQYF
TGTGCCAGCAGCAGACGACAGGGCCAAGAGACCCAGTACTTC
>TRBD2|-|TRBV9|TRBJ2-3
CASSSGELAGLDTQYF
TGTGCCAGCAGCTCGGGGGAGCTAGCGGGATTGGATACGCAGTATTTT
>-|-|TRBV28|TRBJ1-2
CASSLLGRGYGYTF
TGTGCCAGCAGTTTATTGGGCAGGGGCTATGGCTACACCTTC
>TRBD2|once|TRBV24-1|TRBJ2-5
CATSVASGRRGWETQYF
TGTGCCACCAGTGTGGCTAGCGGGAGACGGGGGTGGGAGACCCAGTACTTC
>-|-|TRBV4-3|TRBJ2-7
CASSQDSLSYEQYF
TGCGCCAGCAGCCAAGATTCCCTCTCCTACGAGCAGTACTTC
>TRBD1|-|TRBV19|TRBJ1-2
CASTQARGLRYGYTF
TGTGCCAGTACCCAGGCCAGGGGGCTTCGGTATGGCTACACCTTC
>TRBD2|-|TRBV14|TRBJ2-5
CASNPSGRLQETQYF
TGTGCCAGCAACCCTAGCGGGAGACTCCAAGAGACCCAGTACTTC
>TRBD1|-|TRBV28|TRBJ1-2
CASSLVGQGYGYTF
TGTGCCAGCAGTTTAGTAGGACAGGGCTATGGCTACACCTTC
>-|-|TRBV19|TRBJ1-1
CASSRGHLNTEAFF
TGTGCCAGTAGTAGGGGACACCTGAACACTGAAGCTTTCTTT
>TRBD2|-|TRBV28|TRBJ2-7
CASSSPGLDAYEQYF
TGTGCCAGCAGCTCCCCGGGACTAGACGCCTACGAGCAGTACTTC
>TRBD2|-|TRBV9|TRBJ2-1
CASSVVSGRAYNEQFF
TGTGCCAGCAGCGTAGTTAGCGGGAGGGCATACAATGAGCAGTTCTTC